These 2 T cell receptor beta chains were sequenced from one sample in a study of cytomegalovirus exposure and HLA in healthy donors. The PCR made use of 60 Vbeta and 13 Jbeta primers. Here immunoSEQ multiplex PCR was the method, and the copy in TCRdb shows in-frame clones only, minus some. This sample carries about 140,000 clones, roughly four fifths of them seen once, and the ten largest clones take about 3.8%. Sequencing was performed on PBMCs. Receptor source: a man aged 35 to 55 in good health and CMV-seropositive.

V gene TRBV2 combines with J gene TRBJ1-2, with 10 positions matching TRBD1. CDR1 and CDR2 from the germline V gene are SNHLY and FYNNEI. Trimming at V came to 0 bases and at J to 7 bases, leaving 8 bases not matched to a gene. This CDR3 spans 16 amino acids. The CDR3 DNA reads as TGTGCCAGCAGTGAAGCGCTTCGACAGGGGGCGCGTGGCTACACCTTC. This translates into CASSEALRQGARGYTF.

The DNA for the CDR3 is TGCGCCAGCAGCGCGGGACAGGTTATCACCGGGGAGCTGTTTTTT. This codes for CASSAGQVITGELFF. This rearrangement joins TRBV4-1 to TRBJ2-2, with 8 bases aligning to TRBD1. The CDR3 extends over 15 amino acids. The V and J ends lost 5 bases and 4 bases, in that order; junction bases with no gene match: 6. Per the germline V gene, CDR1 is MGHRA and CDR2 is YSYEKL.